This T cell receptor (beta chain) is from a study of T-cell reconstitution after alpha-beta-depleted transplantation in children. Notes on the study in general: Where alpha-beta T cells came from about two months after transplant was reportedly several hundred expanded graft clones. The main origin of T-cell counts and diversity one year after transplant was newly produced T cells. Day-60 TCRbeta diversity that was high in some patients was derived from surviving recipient T cells and thymic progenitors.

Between the trimmed V and J ends, which lost 7 bases and 3 bases, there was a span of 15 bases. The CDR3 consists of 14 residues. In germline, CDR1 is KGHDR, CDR2 SFDVKD. This clonotype occurred a few times. The antigen is not known. It was with unique molecular identifiers that the TCRbeta library was prepared. Each CDR3 protein is one row after TCRdb ran MiXCR on the PCR reads. This sample has about 540,000 distinct CDR3 sequences, with about a quarter found just once. Sample: PBMCs, taken before TCRalphabeta/CD19-depleted stem cell transplant. The receptor's source is a boy younger than two with Wiskott-Aldrich syndrome, due to receive a stem cell transplant. The chain has TRBV24-1 and TRBJ2-7; D gene ambiguous. The CDR3 DNA follows: TGTGCCACCAGCCCTGGCAGCGATGACTACGAGCAGTACTTC. Protein sequence: CATSPGSDDYEQYF.